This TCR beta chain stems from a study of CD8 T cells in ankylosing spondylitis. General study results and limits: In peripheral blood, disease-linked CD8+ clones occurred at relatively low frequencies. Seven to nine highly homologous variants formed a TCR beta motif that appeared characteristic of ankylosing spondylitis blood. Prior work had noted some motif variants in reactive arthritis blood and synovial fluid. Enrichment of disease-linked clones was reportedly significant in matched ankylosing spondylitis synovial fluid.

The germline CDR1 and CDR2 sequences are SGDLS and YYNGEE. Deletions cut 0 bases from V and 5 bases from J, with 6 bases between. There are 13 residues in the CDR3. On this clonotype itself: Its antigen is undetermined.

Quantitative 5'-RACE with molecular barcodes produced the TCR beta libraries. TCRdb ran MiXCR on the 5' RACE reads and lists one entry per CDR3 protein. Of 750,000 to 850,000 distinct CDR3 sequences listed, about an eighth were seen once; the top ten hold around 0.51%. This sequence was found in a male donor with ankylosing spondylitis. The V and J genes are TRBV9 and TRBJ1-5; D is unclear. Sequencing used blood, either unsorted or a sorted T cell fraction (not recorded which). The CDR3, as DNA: TGTGCCAGCAGCGTAGATTTGGATCAGCCCCAGCATTTT. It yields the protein CASSVDLDQPQHF.